This passage covers 22 T cell receptor beta chains from one sample sequenced in a study of blood T cells in healthy people across ages. For the second PCR, which ran for roughly 7 to 11 cycles, a sample-barcoded 5' primer and a J-beta primer mix were used. MiXCR, run by TCRdb on the 5' RACE reads, gives a single entry per CDR3 protein. The repertoire has 1.8 million or so distinct CDR3 sequences, 35% to 50% of them found once; the top ten carry around 23%. Sequences were obtained from blood. These receptors were obtained from a human donor in good health.

This CDR3 reads CATSDSAAAGQGHQPQHF. In DNA, the CDR3 is TGTGCCACCAGTGATTCCGCGGCCGCGGGACAGGGACATCAGCCCCAGCATTTT. This chain links TRBV24-1 with TRBJ1-5; 9 bases are shared with TRBD1. V gave up 2 bases and J gave up 5 bases; unmatched junction bases: 12. CDR3 length equals 18 residues. Germline CDR1 and CDR2: KGHDR and SFDVKD.

V gene TRBV7-2 combines with J gene TRBJ1-5; D unclear. The V end was cut by 0 bases, the J end by 0 bases, with 18 bases between. The germline V gene has CDR1 SGHTA and CDR2 FQGNSA. CDR3 length: 19 amino acids. The CDR3: CASSLALSGVYGSNQPQHF. Here the CDR3 DNA reads TGTGCCAGCAGCTTAGCGCTAAGTGGGGTTTATGGTAGCAATCAGCCCCAGCATTTT.

The V gene is TRBV12-3 or TRBV12-4, the J gene TRBJ2-5; 12 nucleotides line up with TRBD2. The CDR3 runs to 20 residues. Unmatched junction bases numbered 22, after V lost 7 bases and J lost 4 bases. CDR3 sequence (DNA): TGTGCCAGCACCTTCCTTACGGGGACTAGCGGGCAAAATTTCGCAGAGACCCAGTACTTC. This sequence encodes CASTFLTGTSGQNFAETQYF.

This clonotype was picked up a small number of times. This rearrangement joins TRBV7-2 to TRBJ2-4; 7 positions match TRBD2. Germline V gives CDR1 SGHTA, CDR2 FQGNSA. J gave up 1 base and V 4 bases, and 7 bases lay outside the gene matches. CDR3 length equals 16 residues. CDR3 sequence: CASSSGGSRAKNIQYF. DNA of the CDR3: TGTGCCAGCAGCTCGGGGGGAAGCCGGGCCAAAAACATTCAGTACTTC.

This chain uses TRBV28 with TRBJ2-4, with 8 bases that match TRBD1. The J call is uncertain, as TRBJ2-7 better fits the DNA end. The germline V gene has CDR1 MDHEN and CDR2 SYDVKM. The CDR3 is 15 residues long. DNA for the CDR3: TGTGCCAGCAGCTCGGACAGGGCAGGAGTCGGCGAGCAGTACTTC. The encoded protein is CASSSDRAGVGEQYF.

The table lists this clonotype with many counts. At one of its ends the junction is not consistent with the germline gene, which may arise from a read error. The chain links TRBV18 to TRBJ1-5, with D possibly TRBD1 on 6 matching bases. Germline CDR1 and CDR2: KGHSH and LQKENI. There are 16 residues in the CDR3. The CDR3 spells CASSPRGGGSNQPQHF. CDR3 nucleotide sequence: TGCGCCAGCAGCCCCCGGGGGGGCGGGAGCAATCAGCCCCAGCATTTT.

With respect to this clonotype: The junction shows a germline mismatch at one end, possibly a read error. The chain is built from TRBV7-7 and TRBJ2-3; 9 nucleotides line up with TRBD2. The length of the CDR3 is 15 residues. The germline V gene has CDR1 SSHAT and CDR2 FNYEAQ (reference sequence). The CDR3 coding sequence is TGTGCTAGCAGCCGACAAGCGGGGGGTATGGATACGCAGTATTTT. Translated, it gives CASSRQAGGMDTQYF.

In its sample, this clonotype was seen many times. The chain links TRBV7-2 to TRBJ2-1, with D possibly called TRBD1 or TRBD2 (5 bases each). The CDR3 is 16 amino acids. Trimming removed 5 bases from V and 6 bases from J, with 20 bases in between. CDR1 SGHTA and CDR2 FQGNSA come from the germline V gene. The CDR3 sequence: CASSQTGTSLGNEQFF. CDR3 nucleotides: TGTGCCAGCAGCCAGACCGGGACCAGCCTGGGCAATGAGCAGTTCTTC.

This clonotype was observed a few times. The rearrangement uses TRBV12-3 or TRBV12-4 and TRBJ1-2; D unresolved. CDR3 size: 12 residues. Trimming stripped 4 bases from V and 8 bases from J, with 11 bases between. The CDR3 region is CASSYSPVGYTF. CDR3 sequence (DNA): TGTGCCAGCAGTTATAGTCCCGTCGGCTACACCTTC.

Comments on this clonotype: Being one base from a much bigger clone, this may be a read error. This chain connects TRBV4-3 to TRBJ2-2; tentatively, D is TRBD1 (5 bases). The CDR3 extends over 15 amino acids. CDR1 is LGHNA and CDR2 is YSLEER in the germline V gene. The DNA for the CDR3 is TGCGCCAGCAGCCAAGGGTCGGACAACACCGAGGAGCTGTTTTTT. Its translation: CASSQGSDNTEELFF.

This clonotype was counted only a few times. The rearrangement uses TRBV5-1 and TRBJ2-3; unclear D gene. Germline V gene data show CDR1 as SGHRS and CDR2 as YFSETQ. Between the trimmed V and J ends, which lost 2 bases and 2 bases, there was a span of 9 bases. The CDR3 runs to 14 residues. This CDR3 is CASSLRDPTDTQYF. The CDR3 DNA reads as TGCGCCAGCAGCTTAAGGGATCCCACAGATACGCAGTATTTT.

V usage is TRBV6-1 and J usage is TRBJ1-1; D may be TRBD1 (5 bases). The CDR3 is 14 residues long. Germline CDR1 MNHNS, CDR2 SASEGT. V was trimmed by 6 bases and J by 6 bases, leaving 17 bases between them. The CDR3 sequence: CASRTTGAGAEAFF. The CDR3 coding sequence is TGTGCCAGCAGGACCACAGGCGCGGGGGCTGAAGCTTTCTTT.

Here the CDR3 reads CASSLNGWSDEQFF. CDR3 nucleotide sequence: TGTGCCAGCAGTTTGAACGGATGGTCGGATGAGCAGTTCTTC. The chain combines TRBV28 with TRBJ2-1; D ambiguous. The V gene lost 3 bases and the J gene lost 8 bases, with 14 bases spanning the gap. CDR1 and CDR2 from the germline V gene are MDHEN and SYDVKM. This CDR3 is 14 amino acids long.

V usage is TRBV7-8 and J usage is TRBJ1-1; 9 nucleotides line up with TRBD1. Germline lookup yields CDR1 SGHVS and CDR2 FQNEAQ. There are 14 residues in the CDR3. V was clipped by 5 bases and J by 9 bases; unmatched bases: 10. In DNA form, the CDR3 reads TGTGCCAGCAGCCAACCGGGACAGGGTCCAAAAGCTTTCTTT. This sequence encodes CASSQPGQGPKAFF.

This clonotype was found a few times. The chain combines TRBV7-2 with TRBJ2-5; D may be TRBD2 (6 bases). CDR3 length: 15 amino acids. Germline V gives CDR1 SGHTA, CDR2 FQGNSA. Trimming shortened V by 1 base and J by 5 bases, and 14 bases separated the two germline ends. Here the CDR3 reads CASSLEWEVAETQYF. The CDR3, as DNA: TGTGCCAGCAGCTTAGAGTGGGAGGTAGCGGAGACCCAGTACTTC.

This chain uses TRBV7-2 with TRBJ2-7, with TRBD1 matching over 9 bases. Trimming removed 7 bases from V and 2 bases from J; junction bases left unmatched: 3. Germline V gives CDR1 SGHTA, CDR2 FQGNSA. The CDR3 is made up of 13 amino acids. This CDR3 is CASKGQGPYEQYF. In DNA form, the CDR3 reads TGTGCCAGCAAAGGACAGGGGCCCTACGAGCAGTACTTC.

V usage is TRBV7-2 and J usage is TRBJ2-3, with 8 bases fitting TRBD2. V gave up 1 base and J gave up 3 bases; unmatched junction bases: 3. Germline V gene sequence: CDR1 SGHTA, CDR2 FQGNSA. The CDR3 length is 15 residues. As DNA, the CDR3 is TGTGCCAGCAGCTTAGTGGCTAGCGGGACAGATACGCAGTATTTT. It yields the protein CASSLVASGTDTQYF.

The chain recombines TRBV11-1 with TRBJ2-1; D may be TRBD2 (5 bases). The V gene lost 3 bases and the J gene lost 4 bases, with 10 bases spanning the gap. Per germline, CDR1 SGHAT and CDR2 FQDESV (reference sequence). CDR3 length: 14 amino acids. The CDR3 spells CASSFGLMYNEQFF. For the CDR3, the DNA is TGTGCCAGCAGCTTCGGACTGATGTACAATGAGCAGTTCTTC. Supplemented by reference TRBV11-1 and TRBJ2-1, the full variable domain reads EAEVAQSPRYKITEKSQAVAFWCDPISGHATLYWYRQILGQGPELLVQFQDESVVDDSQLPKDRFSAERLKGVDSTLKIQPAELGDSAMYLCASSFGLMYNEQFFGPGTRLTVL.

The V gene is TRBV6-1, the J gene TRBJ2-7; 7 bases align to TRBD2. The trim removed 4 bases at V and 2 bases at J, leaving 5 bases unmatched. The CDR3 totals 14 residues. CDR1 is MNHNS, CDR2 SASEGT, per germline. The DNA of the CDR3 is TGTGCCAGCAGTGTCAGCGGGGCTACCTACGAGCAGTACTTC. It codes for CASSVSGATYEQYF.

The rearrangement uses TRBV24-1 and TRBJ2-1; 7 bases match TRBD2. Germline lookup yields CDR1 KGHDR and CDR2 SFDVKD. The CDR3 loop spans 14 amino acids. The V segment lost 3 bases and the J segment 10 bases; nucleotides outside the gene matches: 8. The CDR3 DNA is TGTGCCACCAGTGATGGGACTATACCCTACGAGCAGTTCTTC. Protein: CATSDGTIPYEQFF.

This clonotype was observed many times. V is TRBV27 and J is TRBJ1-1; D ambiguous. V dropped 3 bases and J dropped 0 bases, with 8 bases sitting between them. Per germline, CDR1 MNHEY and CDR2 SMNVEV (reference sequence). The CDR3 runs to 14 residues. This CDR3 is CASSFNGMNTEAFF. CDR3 DNA: TGTGCCAGCAGTTTCAACGGAATGAACACTGAAGCTTTCTTT.

This chain joins TRBV12-3 or TRBV12-4 and TRBJ1-2, with 8 bases identical to TRBD1. The junction had 14 bases not matched to a gene; V was cut back by 7 bases and J by 4 bases. The CDR3 has 16 residues. The CDR3 bases are TGTGCCAGCACCTCTGGACAGGGCTTATTTTTCTATGGCTACACCTTC. This translates into CASTSGQGLFFYGYTF.